The clone carrying this TCR beta chain was seen a handful of times. These data belong to a study of regulatory T cells in long-lasting Graves disease. This sample's time point: newly diagnosed GD, antithyroid drugs for less than 3 months. Isolated PBMC RNA provided the starting material for the TCR library. CDR3-region Arm-PCR and iRepertoire HTBI primers produced the TCR beta libraries. TCRdb ran MiXCR on the multiplex PCR reads and lists one entry per CDR3 protein. This sample has fewer than 500,000 distinct CDR3 sequences, with 15% to 20% found just once. This sample also belongs to another study, concerning T cells in Graves' hyperthyroidism and ophthalmopathy. That source reports: Carried out on the TCR CDR3, a first-round RT-PCR used the HTBI primer set. The majority of expanded thyroid clonotypes above 0.001 also appeared in blood.

The sequenced sample was peripheral blood mononuclear cells (PBMCs), obtained at new diagnosis, from a patient treated with antithyroid drugs. The sequence was obtained from a man aged 35-49 years with Graves disease.

The CDR3 loop reads CATPTGRNNEQFF. The CDR3 DNA reads as TGTGCCACCCCAACCGGGAGAAACAATGAGCAGTTCTTC. This chain joins TRBV7-9 and TRBJ2-1; perhaps TRBD2 as D (6 bases). The V gene's germline CDR1 is SEHNR and CDR2 FQNEAQ (reference sequence). Trimming left V 10 bases short and J 5 bases short, with 15 bases between. The CDR3 totals 13 residues.